The text below deals with one TCR beta chain. Its antigen is unknown. No base quality information exists; no much larger clone differs at one position. This specimen belongs to a study of OX40 agonist ivuxolimab in advanced cancers. As for the study more broadly: Ivuxolimab, which targeted the costimulatory receptor OX40 (CD134), was an agonistic, fully human IgG2 monoclonal antibody. Intravenous ivuxolimab was administered to patients every 2 weeks at six dose levels: 0.01, 0.1, 0.3, 1.5, 3 and 10 mg/kg. Of the roughly 53 patients in dose escalation, about 19 had hepatocellular carcinoma, some 15 had melanoma, 9 had renal cell carcinoma and 9 had head and neck cancer. In the dose-escalation cohort, 75% to 85% of patients were male, and the mean age was approximately 60 years with a range of 23 to 79. Prior anti-PD-1, anti-PD-L1 or anti-CTLA-4 therapy was permitted, and 40% to 50% of dose-escalation patients had received checkpoint inhibitors. Partial responses occurred in three dose-escalation patients, of whom one had hepatocellular carcinoma and two had cutaneous melanoma. The purpose of peripheral TCRbeta sequencing was to test whether ivuxolimab changed TCR sequence diversity and led to clonal T-cell expansion. The paper covers the monotherapy dose-escalation part of the phase I ivuxolimab trial, which included N = 52 patients. The study at large found these results: In the 0.1-3.0 mg/kg groups, partial responders had among the lowest normalized peripheral clonal expansion, particularly in CD8+ T cells. Which antigens the clonally expanded peripheral T cells were specific for was not determined. Clonal expansion of both CD4+ and CD8+ blood T cells was observed from baseline to week 6 at doses 0.1 to 3.0 mg/kg. On average, CD8+ T cells showed more expanded clones than CD4+ T cells after ivuxolimab. Low levels of normalized T-cell clonal expansion were also shown by some nonresponding patients.

Patients with autoimmune disease history or receiving systemic immunosuppression were excluded from the trial. In every dose cohort, peripheral blood was drawn for TCR sequencing at baseline, cycle 4 day 1, and cycle 7 day 1. The samples were taken from a phase I, first-in-human, multicenter, open-label dose-escalation trial of ivuxolimab. Adults with locally advanced or metastatic melanoma, renal cell, hepatocellular, or head and neck squamous cell carcinoma were enrolled in the trial. Before TCR sequencing, CD4+ and CD8+ T cells were separately sorted from peripheral blood. V and J lose 1 base and 4 bases, and a span of 8 bases separates them. There are 14 amino acids in the CDR3, from cysteine to phenylalanine inclusive. Only the CDR3 DNA is retained, 42 bases long and in frame from the first base. As encoded in the germline V gene, CDR1 is SGDLS while CDR2 is YYNGEE. Genomic DNA was isolated from the sorted cells so that the TCRbeta CDR3 region could be sequenced. The immunoSEQ Assay was used to sequence the TCRbeta CDR3 regions. The clones in this table, taken by TCRdb from immuneACCESS, are in-frame only. Not every clone is retained; where verified, under half of the shortfall comes from an unresolved V gene, and the cause of the rest is unknown. This sample gives some 64,000 clones in total; 91% of them show up just once. About 5% of the sample lies in the top ten.

The chain is assembled from TRBV9 and TRBJ2-2; the D segment cannot be called with confidence. The sequenced sample was CD4+ or CD8+ T cells sorted from blood, obtained in a trial of the OX40 agonist ivuxolimab. This clonotype was obtained from an adult with an advanced solid tumor such as melanoma, head and neck, liver or kidney cancer. The CDR3 reads CASSVLTSTGELFF. The sequence in DNA is TGTGCCAGCAGCGTATTAACCAGCACCGGGGAGCTGTTTTTT.